This T cell receptor (beta chain) was sequenced during a study of T-cell reconstitution after alpha-beta-depleted transplantation in children (dated by TCRdb to about 2016). For the study in its entirety: T-cell immune reconstitution after TCRalphabeta/CD19-depleted allogeneic hematopoietic cell transplantation in children was quantitatively tracked in the study by means of TCR repertoire profiling.

The CDR3 holds 15 amino acids from the cysteine to the phenylalanine. The only DNA kept is the CDR3, 45 bases in frame from the first base. Trimming costs V 3 bases and J 5 bases, and their ends lie 16 bases apart. Libraries were constructed by PCR. Reads for this sample came from an Illumina HiSeq 2500. TCR libraries were prepared with molecular barcoding, using unique molecular identifiers to normalize TCRbeta repertoire quantification. Clones were called with MiXCR by TCRdb after fastp trimmed the public reads at Q25, and only in-frame beta chains were retained. A single entry per CDR3 protein holds the most common genes and DNA from its merged rows. Recorded for this sample are about 200,000 distinct CDR3 sequences; approximately 7% of them occurred a single time. The ten biggest clones cover approximately 6% of the sample. This clonotype was counted at least ten times. No antigen is known for it. The input lacks base qualities; no much larger clone sits a single base away.

The treatment or condition label for this specimen denotes: allogeneic hematopoietic cell transplantation with graft depleted of TCRalphabeta T cells and CD19 B cells. The children who served as transplant recipients had been given grafts of TCRalphabeta/CD19-depleted allogeneic hematopoietic cells. Study-level results and caveats: The frequencies of hyperexpanded clones fell over the following months, and after one year, T-cell counts and TCRbeta diversity were mostly attributed to newly produced T cells. About two months after transplant, the apparently early recovery of alphabetaT-cell counts reportedly depended on just several hundred clones that had expanded rapidly and came from non-depleted graft cells. The high TCRbeta diversity at day 60 in some patients was ascribed to recipient T cells and intrathymic progenitors that had survived conditioning.

The source was PBMCs, collected before TCRalphabeta/CD19-depleted stem cell transplant. This sequence originates from a boy between 2 and 15 years old with acute lymphoblastic leukemia, due to receive a stem cell transplant. The chain links TRBV12-3 or TRBV12-4 with TRBJ1-1; no D segment can be confidently identified. The DNA sequence is as follows: TGTGCCAGCAGTTTGGCAGGCGGGAGCGGTACTGAAGCTTTCTTT. Its protein reads: CASSLAGGSGTEAFF.